This T cell receptor (beta chain) came from a study of T cell repertoires in cytomegalovirus infection. Whole-study context: Public TCR beta signatures marked donors with CMV infection and the matching HLA.

The junction had 7 bases not matched to a gene; V was cut back by 3 bases and J by 7 bases. The germline gives CDR1 MDHEN, CDR2 SYDVKM. This CDR3 spans 16 amino acids. MiXCR, applied by TCRdb to the reads, yields one record per CDR3 protein. In the table there are some 240,000 distinct CDR3 sequences, over 15% of which are singletons. The receptor was derived from a human donor in good health (CMV status not recorded). Some clones in this sample may be carry-over from other donors' samples. Material: CD8+ T cells from PBMCs. The chain joins TRBV28 to TRBJ2-7; 15 bases align to TRBD2. Here the CDR3 DNA reads TGTGCCAGCAGTTTCCGGACTAGCGGGGGGGCAAAAGAGCAGTACTTC. Translating gives CASSFRTSGGAKEQYF.